The text below deals with one T cell receptor beta chain. The donors, healthy adults who were HIV-negative, had experienced no recent acute infections or vaccinations. This entry comes from a study of shared clonotypes between healthy human individuals. Study-level background: Per-donor plates numbered three CD4 naive, three CD4 memory, two CD8 naive and one CD8 memory.

The CDR3 sequence is 17 residues long. The junction had 7 bases not matched to a gene; V was cut back by 0 bases and J by 4 bases. CDR1 LGHNA and CDR2 YNFKEQ come from the germline V gene. Genomic DNA from each subset was divided evenly over several immunoSEQ plates. When replicate PCRs were run on sorted subsets, they used approximately 0.2 ug DNA, approximately 33,000 T cell genomes. Data came from immunoSEQ multiplex PCR; TCRdb stores just in-frame clones and leaves some out. This table has over a million clones, around three quarters appearing once. Sequencing was carried out using memory CD4+ T cells from PBMCs. Regarding subset: CD45RA-negative fraction. The V gene is TRBV4-2, the J gene TRBJ2-5; 11 bases fit TRBD2. The source is a man aged 18 to 29 in good health. Some clones in this sample may be carry-over from other donors' samples. This CDR3 is CASSQDGLAGFRETQYF. CDR3 coding DNA: TGTGCCAGCAGCCAAGACGGACTAGCGGGTTTTCGAGAGACCCAGTACTTC.